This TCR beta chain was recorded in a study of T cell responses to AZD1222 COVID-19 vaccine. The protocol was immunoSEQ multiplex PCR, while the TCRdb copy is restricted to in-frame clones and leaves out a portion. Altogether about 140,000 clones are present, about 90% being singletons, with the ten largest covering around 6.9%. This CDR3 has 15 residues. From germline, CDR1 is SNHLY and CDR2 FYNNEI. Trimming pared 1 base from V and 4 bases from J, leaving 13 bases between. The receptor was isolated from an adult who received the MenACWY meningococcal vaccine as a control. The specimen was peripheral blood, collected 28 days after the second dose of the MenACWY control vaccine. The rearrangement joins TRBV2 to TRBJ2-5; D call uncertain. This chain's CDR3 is CASSEGSSPGETQYF. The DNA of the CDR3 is TGTGCCAGCAGTGAAGGCAGCTCCCCAGGAGAGACCCAGTACTTC. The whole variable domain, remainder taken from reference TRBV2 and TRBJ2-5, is EPEVTQTPSHQVTQMGQEVILRCVPISNHLYFYWYRQILGQKVEFLVSFYNNEISEKSEIFDDQFSVERPDGSNFTLKIRSTKLEDSAMYFCASSEGSSPGETQYFGPGTRLLVL.